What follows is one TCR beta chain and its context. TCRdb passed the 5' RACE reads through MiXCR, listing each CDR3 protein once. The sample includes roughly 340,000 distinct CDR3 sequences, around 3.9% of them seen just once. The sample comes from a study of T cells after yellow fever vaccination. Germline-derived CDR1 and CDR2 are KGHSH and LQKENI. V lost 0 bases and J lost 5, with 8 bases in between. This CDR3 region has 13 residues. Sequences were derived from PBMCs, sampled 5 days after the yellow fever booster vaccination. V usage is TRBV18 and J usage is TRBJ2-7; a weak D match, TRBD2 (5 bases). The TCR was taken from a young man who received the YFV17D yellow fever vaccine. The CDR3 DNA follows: TGTGCCAGCTCACCACCGGTCGGGGACGAGCAGTACTTC. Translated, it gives CASSPPVGDEQYF.